This T cell receptor beta chain was obtained from a study of T cell responses to AZD1222 COVID-19 vaccine. Study-level background: Analyses pooled second doses at about 4 or about 12 weeks.

The V end was cut by 3 bases, the J end by 9 bases, with 14 bases between. Germline V gives CDR1 LGHNA, CDR2 YNFKEQ. The CDR3 covers 13 residues. TCRdb's table, derived via immunoSEQ multiplex PCR, lists solely in-frame clones and lacks some. The sample contains around 130,000 clones, 93% of which appear only once. This clone appeared a single time. Its antigen is not known. Study-wide results and caveats: Sampled repertoires all dated from after the peak T cell response. Donors, mostly white British, included more females; clonal diversity was possibly underestimated.

The material was peripheral blood, obtained on day 0 of AZD1222 vaccination. This TCR was sampled from an adult in good health. V gene TRBV4-2 combines with J gene TRBJ1-2, with D possibly being TRBD1 (6 bases). The CDR3 DNA reads as TGTGCCAGCAGCCATAACAGGGTTCTGAGCTACACCTTC. This translates into CASSHNRVLSYTF.